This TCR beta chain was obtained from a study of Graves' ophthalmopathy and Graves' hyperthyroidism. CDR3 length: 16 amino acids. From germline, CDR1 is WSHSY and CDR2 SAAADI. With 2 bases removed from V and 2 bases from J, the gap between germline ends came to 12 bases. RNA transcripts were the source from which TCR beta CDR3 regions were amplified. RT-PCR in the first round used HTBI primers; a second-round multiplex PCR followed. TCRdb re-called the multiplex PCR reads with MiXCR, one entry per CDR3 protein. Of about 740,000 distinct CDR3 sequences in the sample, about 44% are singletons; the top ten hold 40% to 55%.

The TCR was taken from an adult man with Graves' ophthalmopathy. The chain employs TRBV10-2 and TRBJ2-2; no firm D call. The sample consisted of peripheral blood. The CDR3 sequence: CASSERSLQNTGELFF. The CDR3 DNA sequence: TGCGCCAGCAGTGAGAGGTCCCTACAAAACACCGGGGAGCTGTTTTTT.